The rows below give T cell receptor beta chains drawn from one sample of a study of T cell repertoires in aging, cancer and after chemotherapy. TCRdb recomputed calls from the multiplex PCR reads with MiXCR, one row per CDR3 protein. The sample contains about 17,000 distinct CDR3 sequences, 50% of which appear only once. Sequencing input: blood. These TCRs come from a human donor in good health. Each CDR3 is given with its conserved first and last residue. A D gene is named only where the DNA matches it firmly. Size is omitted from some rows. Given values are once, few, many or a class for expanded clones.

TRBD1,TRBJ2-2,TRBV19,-,CASSMRQGAGTGELFF,TGTGCCAGTAGTATGAGGCAGGGGGCAGGAACCGGGGAGCTGTTTTTT
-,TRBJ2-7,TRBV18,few,CASSLRQAGGEQYF,TGTGCCAGCTCACTCCGACAGGCTGGAGGCGAGCAGTACTTC
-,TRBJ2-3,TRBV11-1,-,CASSLRSAGVTDTQYF,TGTGCCAGCAGCTTACGGTCGGCAGGGGTCACAGATACGCAGTATTTT
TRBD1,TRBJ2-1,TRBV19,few,CASSIGGGTGPHNEQFF,TGTGCCAGTAGTATAGGTGGCGGGACAGGGCCCCACAATGAGCAGTTCTTC
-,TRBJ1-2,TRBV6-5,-,CASTNKQGSNYGYTF,TGTGCCAGCACCAACAAACAGGGCTCGAACTATGGCTACACCTTC
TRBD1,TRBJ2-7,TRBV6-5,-,CASSKTGVGEQYF,TGTGCCAGCAGCAAGACAGGGGTCGGCGAGCAGTACTTC
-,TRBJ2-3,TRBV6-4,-,CASSETGTDTQYF,TGTGCCAGCAGTGAAACAGGGACAGATACGCAGTATTTT
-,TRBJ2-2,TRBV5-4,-,CASSTVYTGELFF,TGTGCCAGCAGCACCGTTTACACCGGGGAGCTGTTTTTT
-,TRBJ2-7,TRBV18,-,CASSPIRDGEQYF,TGTGCCAGCTCACCAATCCGGGATGGCGAGCAGTACTTC
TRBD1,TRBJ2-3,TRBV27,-,CASSSRDRGLTDTQYF,TGTGCCAGCAGTTCCCGTGACAGGGGGCTTACAGATACGCAGTATTTT
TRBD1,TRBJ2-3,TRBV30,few,CAWSAGTGADTQYF,TGTGCCTGGAGCGCCGGGACAGGGGCAGATACGCAGTATTTT